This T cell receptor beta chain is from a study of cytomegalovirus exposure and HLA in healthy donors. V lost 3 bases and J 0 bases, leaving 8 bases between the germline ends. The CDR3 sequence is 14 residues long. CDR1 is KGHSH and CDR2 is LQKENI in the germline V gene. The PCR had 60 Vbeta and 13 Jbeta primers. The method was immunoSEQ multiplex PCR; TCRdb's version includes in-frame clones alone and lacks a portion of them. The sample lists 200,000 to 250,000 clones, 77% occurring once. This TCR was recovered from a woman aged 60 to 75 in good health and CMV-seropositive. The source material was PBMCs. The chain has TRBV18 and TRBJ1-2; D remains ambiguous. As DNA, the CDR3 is TGTGCCAGCTCACCCCTAAAAGCTAACTATGGCTACACCTTC. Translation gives CASSPLKANYGYTF.